This note documents a single TCR beta chain sequence. No antigen is known for it. In the PCR, 60 Vbeta and 13 Jbeta primers were used. Clones were read by immunoSEQ multiplex PCR, and TCRdb kept only the in-frame ones, dropping some. This sample has 90,000 to 120,000 clones; around 62% occur once, and the top ten carry around 4%. This sample is drawn from a study of cytomegalovirus exposure and HLA in healthy donors. Looking at the study overall: Unique TCRs from HLA-typed donors, about 85 million of them, were held in an early data release. Whole-study results and caveats: More clonal expansion characterized HLA-associated TCR beta chains than equally common others in a later analysis. HLA alleles showed associations with 16,951 TCR beta sequences in a later analysis, at a 0.05 false discovery rate.

Donors likely had unrecorded immune exposures despite being nominally healthy when sampled. The germline V gene has CDR1 SGHRS and CDR2 YFSETQ. V was pared by 9 bases and J by 7 bases, with 10 bases of the junction left unmatched. The CDR3 is 13 residues long. The receptor was derived from a man aged 25-40 years in good health and CMV-seropositive. The chain links TRBV5-1 to TRBJ2-7, with 10 positions matching TRBD1. Sequencing was performed on PBMCs. This CDR3 is CATRGTGEDEQYF. The CDR3 coding sequence is TGCGCCACCAGGGGGACAGGGGAGGATGAGCAGTACTTC.